These 15 T cell receptor beta chains were sequenced from one sample in a study of blood T cell repertoires in COVID-19. Profiled with immunoSEQ multiplex PCR; TCRdb holds only in-frame clones, not every one. Of approximately 210,000 clones listed, 75% to 90% are singletons. Material: peripheral blood. The receptors were gathered from a woman aged 35 to 49 with acute or convalescent COVID-19.

The CDR3 sequence: CASSARTGGSSYEQYV. The CDR3 DNA sequence: TGTGCCAGCAGTGCCCGGACAGGGGGGAGCTCCTACGAGCAGTACGTC. The gene calls are TRBV6-1 and TRBJ2-7; 10 positions match TRBD1. Looked up from germline, CDR1 is MNHNS and CDR2 is SASEGT. The junction had 6 bases not matched to a gene; V was cut back by 4 bases and J by 0 bases. The CDR3 has 16 residues.

This chain joins TRBV6-5 and TRBJ2-1; possible D gene TRBD2, 5 bases. In germline, CDR1 is MNHEY, CDR2 SVGAGI. V gave up 6 bases and J gave up 8 bases, with 11 bases separating them. This CDR3 has 12 residues. In DNA, the CDR3 is TGTGCCAGCAGCCCCCGGGATCATGAGCAGTTCTTC. Translating gives CASSPRDHEQFF.

This clone was seen only a few times. J is TRBJ2-1 and V is TRBV7-9; 7 bases agree with TRBD1. CDR1 and CDR2 (germline): SEHNR, FQNEAQ (reference sequence). With 3 bases clipped from V and 6 bases from J, the junction kept 11 bases outside the gene matches. The CDR3 length is 16 residues. CDR3 DNA: TGTGCCAGCAGCTTGACTCCAATTACAGGGGTCAATGAGCAGTTCTTC. Residues: CASSLTPITGVNEQFF.

The V gene is TRBV2, the J gene TRBJ1-5; tentatively, D is TRBD1 (5 bases). In germline, CDR1 is SNHLY, CDR2 FYNNEI. There are 14 residues in the CDR3. Trimming took 7 bases from V and 0 from J, leaving 10 bases between them. The CDR3 DNA reads TGTGCCAGCAACCGACAGAGTAGCAATCAGCCCCAGCATTTT. This translates into CASNRQSSNQPQHF.

The chain couples TRBV3-1 (or the pseudogene TRBV3-2) to TRBJ1-1; TRBD1 might be the D (5 bases). The CDR3 runs 15 residues. Trimming took off 5 bases at V and 4 bases at J, with 17 bases between the two ends. CDR1 and CDR2 (germline): LGHDT, YNNKEL (reference sequence). CDR3 bases: TGTGCCAGCAGCTCGCGGCCGGGGGAGGGCACTGAAGCTTTCTTT. It specifies CASSSRPGEGTEAFF.

The chain uses TRBV19 and TRBJ2-1; a weak D match, TRBD2 (5 bases). CDR3 length: 15 amino acids. Trimming left V 5 bases short and J 0 bases short, with 11 bases between. CDR1 is LNHDA, CDR2 SQIVND, per germline (reference sequence). CDR3 in DNA: TGTGCCAGTAGTGTTAGCGCGAGCTCCTACAATGAGCAGTTCTTC. Translation: CASSVSASSYNEQFF.

The chain links TRBV12-3 or TRBV12-4 to TRBJ1-1, with unresolved D. This CDR3 is built from 13 residues. Trimming took 4 bases from V and 0 from J, leaving 6 bases between them. The CDR3 sequence is CASSWELNTEAFF. DNA for the CDR3: TGTGCCAGCAGTTGGGAGCTGAACACTGAAGCTTTCTTT.

This chain joins TRBV5-1 and TRBJ1-2; D is uncertain. CDR1 is SGHRS, CDR2 YFSETQ, per germline. The V and J ends lost 4 bases and 3 bases respectively, with 13 bases between them. CDR3 size: 14 residues. CDR3 in amino acids: CASSHAQRDYGYTF. CDR3 nucleotides: TGCGCCAGCAGCCACGCTCAGAGGGACTATGGCTACACCTTC.

This clone was picked up a small number of times. V gene TRBV7-8 combines with J gene TRBJ1-4; D call uncertain. This CDR3 contains 13 residues. Trimming shortened V by 6 bases and J by 8 bases, and 13 bases separated the two germline ends. The V gene's germline CDR1 is SGHVS and CDR2 FQNEAQ. The CDR3 protein is CASSQTGYEKLFF. DNA for the CDR3: TGTGCCAGCAGTCAGACGGGGTACGAAAAACTGTTTTTT.

This sequence joins TRBV4-1 and TRBJ2-3; possible D gene TRBD1, 5 bases. From germline, CDR1 is MGHRA and CDR2 YSYEKL. V gave up 1 base and J gave up 4 bases, with 12 bases separating them. The length of the CDR3 is 15 residues. For the CDR3, the DNA is TGCGCCAGCAGCCAAGTTCAAGGGGTGGCAGATACGCAGTATTTT. Residues: CASSQVQGVADTQYF.

This chain links TRBV3-1 (or the pseudogene TRBV3-2) with TRBJ1-6; TRBD1 is a possible D gene (6 bases). CDR1 is LGHDT, CDR2 YNNKEL, per germline (reference sequence). The CDR3 has 14 residues. V was trimmed by 5 bases and J by 9 bases, leaving 14 bases between them. The chain's CDR3 is CASSAAGGRSPLHF. The CDR3 DNA sequence: TGTGCCAGCAGCGCCGCGGGGGGGCGTTCACCCCTCCACTTT.

V usage is TRBV11-2 and J usage is TRBJ1-1; 10 bases align to TRBD1. This CDR3 contains 17 residues. After removal of 2 bases from V and 1 base from J, the junction contained 7 bases not matched to a gene. The germline gives CDR1 SGHAT, CDR2 FQNNGV. CDR3 sequence reads: CASSLRQGANANTEAFF. The CDR3 DNA sequence: TGTGCCAGCAGCTTAAGACAGGGGGCTAATGCGAACACTGAAGCTTTCTTT.

The rearrangement uses TRBV6-1 and TRBJ1-5, with 10 bases aligning to TRBD1. The CDR3 totals 16 residues. V shed 3 bases and J 4 bases; nucleotides not matched to a gene: 6. Germline V CDR1 and CDR2: MNHNS, SASEGT. The chain's CDR3 is CASSDPGQGYNQPQHF. The CDR3 DNA reads TGTGCCAGCAGTGATCCGGGACAGGGGTATAATCAGCCCCAGCATTTT.

The J gene is TRBJ2-2, the V gene TRBV5-1; 9 nucleotides agree with TRBD1. This CDR3 comprises 16 residues. Germline CDR1 and CDR2: SGHRS and YFSETQ. V shed 4 bases and J 1 base; nucleotides not matched to a gene: 5. CDR3 protein: CASSVQGAGNTGELFF. The CDR3, as DNA: TGCGCCAGCAGCGTACAGGGGGCAGGGAACACCGGGGAGCTGTTTTTT.

This clone came up a few times. The gene calls are TRBV3-1 (or the pseudogene TRBV3-2) and TRBJ1-6, with a weak D call TRBD1 (6 bases). The CDR3 spans 14 residues. Trimming left V 3 bases short and J 4 bases short, with 7 bases between. Germline V gives CDR1 LGHDT, CDR2 YNNKEL (reference sequence). The CDR3 nucleotides are TGTGCCAGCAGCCACGGACAGTATAATTCACCCCTCCACTTT. Protein: CASSHGQYNSPLHF.